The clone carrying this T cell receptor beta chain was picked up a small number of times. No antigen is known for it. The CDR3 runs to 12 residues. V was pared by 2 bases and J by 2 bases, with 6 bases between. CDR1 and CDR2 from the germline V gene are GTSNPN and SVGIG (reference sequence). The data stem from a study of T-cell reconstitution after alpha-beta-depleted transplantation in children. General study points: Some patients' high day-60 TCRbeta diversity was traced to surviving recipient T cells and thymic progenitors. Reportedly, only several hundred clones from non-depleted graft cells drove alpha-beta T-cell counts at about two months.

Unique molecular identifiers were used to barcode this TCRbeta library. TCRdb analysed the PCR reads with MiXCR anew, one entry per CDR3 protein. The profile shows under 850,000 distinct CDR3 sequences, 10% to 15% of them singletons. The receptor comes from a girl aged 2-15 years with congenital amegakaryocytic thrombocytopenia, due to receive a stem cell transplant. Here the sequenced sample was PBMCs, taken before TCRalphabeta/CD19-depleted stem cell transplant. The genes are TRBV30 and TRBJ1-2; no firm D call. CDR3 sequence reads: CAWSLANYGYTF. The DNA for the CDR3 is TGTGCCTGGAGTCTGGCCAACTATGGCTACACCTTC.